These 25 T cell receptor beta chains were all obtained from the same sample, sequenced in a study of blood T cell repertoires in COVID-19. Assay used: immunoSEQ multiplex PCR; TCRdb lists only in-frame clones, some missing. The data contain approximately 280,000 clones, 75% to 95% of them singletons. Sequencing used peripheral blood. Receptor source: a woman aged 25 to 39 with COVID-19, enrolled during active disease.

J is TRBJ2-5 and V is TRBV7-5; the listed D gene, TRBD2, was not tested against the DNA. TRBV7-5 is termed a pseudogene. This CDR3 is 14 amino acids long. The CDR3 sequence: CVKFGGENQETQYF. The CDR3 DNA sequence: TGTGTCAAATTCGGGGGGGAGAATCAAGAGACCCAGTACTTC.

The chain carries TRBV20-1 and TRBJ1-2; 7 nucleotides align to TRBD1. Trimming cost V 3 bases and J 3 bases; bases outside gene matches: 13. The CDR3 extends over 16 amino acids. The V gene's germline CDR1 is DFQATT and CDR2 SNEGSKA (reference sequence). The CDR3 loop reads CSASYRDRLRDYGYTF. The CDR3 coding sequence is TGCAGTGCTAGTTACCGGGACAGACTGCGGGACTATGGCTACACCTTC.

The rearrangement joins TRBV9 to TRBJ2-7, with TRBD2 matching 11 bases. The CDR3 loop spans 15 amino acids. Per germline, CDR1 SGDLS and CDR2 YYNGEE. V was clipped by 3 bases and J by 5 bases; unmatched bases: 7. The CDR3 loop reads CASSAVAGGIHEQYF. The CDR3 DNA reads TGTGCCAGCAGCGCAGTAGCGGGAGGGATACACGAGCAGTACTTC.

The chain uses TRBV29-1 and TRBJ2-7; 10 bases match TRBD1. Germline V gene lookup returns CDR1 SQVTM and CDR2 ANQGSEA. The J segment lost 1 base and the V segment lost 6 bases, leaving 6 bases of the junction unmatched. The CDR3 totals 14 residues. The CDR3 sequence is CSVAGTGVSYEQYF. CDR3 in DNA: TGCAGCGTCGCAGGGACAGGGGTATCCTACGAGCAGTACTTC.

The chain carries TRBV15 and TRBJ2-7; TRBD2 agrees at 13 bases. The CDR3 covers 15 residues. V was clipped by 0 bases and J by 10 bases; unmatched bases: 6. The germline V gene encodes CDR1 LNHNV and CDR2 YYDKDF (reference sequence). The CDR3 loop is CATSRDLTSGRQQYF. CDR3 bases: TGTGCCACCAGCAGAGATTTGACTAGCGGGAGGCAACAGTACTTC.

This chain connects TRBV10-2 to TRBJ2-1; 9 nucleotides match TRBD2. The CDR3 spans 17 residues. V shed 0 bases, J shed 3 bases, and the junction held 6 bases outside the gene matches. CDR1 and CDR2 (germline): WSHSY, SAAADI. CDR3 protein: CASSESKGLAGYNEQFF. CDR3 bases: TGCGCCAGCAGTGAGTCTAAGGGACTAGCAGGCTACAATGAGCAGTTCTTC.

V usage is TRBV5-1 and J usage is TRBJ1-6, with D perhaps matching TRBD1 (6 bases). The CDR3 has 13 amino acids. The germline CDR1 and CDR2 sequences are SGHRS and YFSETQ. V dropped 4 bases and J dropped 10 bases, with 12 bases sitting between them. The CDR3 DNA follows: TGCGCCAGCAGCCTGGACAGCCGGTCACCCCTCCACTTT. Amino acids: CASSLDSRSPLHF.

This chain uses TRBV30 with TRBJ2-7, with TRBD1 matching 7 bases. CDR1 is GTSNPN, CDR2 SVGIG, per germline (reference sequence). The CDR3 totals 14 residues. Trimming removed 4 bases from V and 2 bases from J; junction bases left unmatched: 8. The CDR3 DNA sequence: TGTGCCTGGAATCCGGACAGGTTAACCTACGAGCAGTACTTC. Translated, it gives CAWNPDRLTYEQYF.

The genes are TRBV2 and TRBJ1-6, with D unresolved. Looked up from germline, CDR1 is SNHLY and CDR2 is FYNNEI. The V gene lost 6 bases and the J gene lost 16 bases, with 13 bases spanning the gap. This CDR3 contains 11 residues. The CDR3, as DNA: TGTGCCAGCAGCCGACACAGCAGTCTCCACTTT. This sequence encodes CASSRHSSLHF.

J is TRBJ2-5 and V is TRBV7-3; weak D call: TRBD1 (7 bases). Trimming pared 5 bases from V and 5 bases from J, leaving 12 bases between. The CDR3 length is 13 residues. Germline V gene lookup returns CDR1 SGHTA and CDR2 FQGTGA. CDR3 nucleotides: TGTGCCAGCAGCACTCAGGGGGGCGAGACCCAGTACTTC. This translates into CASSTQGGETQYF.

The CDR3 spells CASSVGQGNQPQHF. CDR3 nucleotide sequence: TGTGCCAGCAGTGTCGGACAGGGCAATCAGCCCCAGCATTTT. The genes are TRBV2 and TRBJ1-5; 7 bases fit TRBD1. The trim removed 4 bases at V and 2 bases at J, leaving 2 bases unmatched. CDR3 size: 14 residues. The germline V gene encodes CDR1 SNHLY and CDR2 FYNNEI.

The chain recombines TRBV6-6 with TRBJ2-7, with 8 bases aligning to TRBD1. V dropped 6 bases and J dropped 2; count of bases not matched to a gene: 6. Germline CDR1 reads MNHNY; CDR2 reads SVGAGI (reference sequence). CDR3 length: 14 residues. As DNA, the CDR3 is TGTGCCAGCAGCAGACAGGGGTTCCCCTACGAGCAGTACTTC. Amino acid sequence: CASSRQGFPYEQYF.

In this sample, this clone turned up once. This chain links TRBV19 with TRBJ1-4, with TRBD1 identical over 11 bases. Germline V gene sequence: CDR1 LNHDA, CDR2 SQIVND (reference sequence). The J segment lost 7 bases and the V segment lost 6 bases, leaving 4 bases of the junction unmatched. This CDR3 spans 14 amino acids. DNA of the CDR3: TGTGCCAGTAGGACGGACAGGGGGCGTGAAAAACTGTTTTTT. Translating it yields CASRTDRGREKLFF.

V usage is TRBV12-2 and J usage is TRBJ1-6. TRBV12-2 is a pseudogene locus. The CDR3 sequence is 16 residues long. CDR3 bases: TGTGCAAGTCGCTTAGCCCCGGGCTCCTATAATTCACCCCTCCACTTT. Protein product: CASRLAPGSYNSPLHF.

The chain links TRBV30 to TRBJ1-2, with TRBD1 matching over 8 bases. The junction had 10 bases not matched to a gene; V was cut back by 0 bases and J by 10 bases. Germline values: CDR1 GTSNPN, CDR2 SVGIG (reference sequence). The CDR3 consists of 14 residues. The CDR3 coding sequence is TGTGCCTGGAGTGTTAAGTTAACAGGGGGTGTCTACACCTTC. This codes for CAWSVKLTGGVYTF.

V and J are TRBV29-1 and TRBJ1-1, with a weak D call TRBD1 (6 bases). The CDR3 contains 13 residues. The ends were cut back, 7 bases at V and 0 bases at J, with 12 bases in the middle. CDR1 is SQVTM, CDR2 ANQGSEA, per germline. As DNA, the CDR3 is TGCAGCGCCGTGGGACACTTGAACACTGAAGCTTTCTTT. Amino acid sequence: CSAVGHLNTEAFF.

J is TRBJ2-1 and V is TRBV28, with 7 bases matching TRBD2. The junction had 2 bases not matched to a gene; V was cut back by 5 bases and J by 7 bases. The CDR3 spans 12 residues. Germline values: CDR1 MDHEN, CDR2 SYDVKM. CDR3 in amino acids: CASSARENEQFF. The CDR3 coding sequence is TGTGCCAGCAGTGCGCGGGAGAATGAGCAGTTCTTC.

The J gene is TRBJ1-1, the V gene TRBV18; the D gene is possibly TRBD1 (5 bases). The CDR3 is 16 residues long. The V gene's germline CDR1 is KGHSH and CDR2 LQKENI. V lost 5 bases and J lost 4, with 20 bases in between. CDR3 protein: CASSNWGLSPGTEAFF. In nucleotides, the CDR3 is TGTGCCAGCTCAAATTGGGGCCTTAGTCCGGGCACTGAAGCTTTCTTT.

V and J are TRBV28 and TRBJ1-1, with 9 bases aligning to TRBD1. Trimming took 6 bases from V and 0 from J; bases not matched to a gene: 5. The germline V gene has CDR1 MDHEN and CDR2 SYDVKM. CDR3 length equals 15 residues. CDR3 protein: CASRAGTGLNTEAFF. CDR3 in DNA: TGTGCCAGCAGAGCCGGGACAGGGCTGAACACTGAAGCTTTCTTT.

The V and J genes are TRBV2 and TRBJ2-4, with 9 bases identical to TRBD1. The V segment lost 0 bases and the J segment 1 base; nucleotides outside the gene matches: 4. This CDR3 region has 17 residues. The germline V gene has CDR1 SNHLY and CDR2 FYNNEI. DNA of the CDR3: TGTGCCAGCAGTGAAGCCGGGACAGGGCCTGCCAAAAACATTCAGTACTTC. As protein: CASSEAGTGPAKNIQYF.

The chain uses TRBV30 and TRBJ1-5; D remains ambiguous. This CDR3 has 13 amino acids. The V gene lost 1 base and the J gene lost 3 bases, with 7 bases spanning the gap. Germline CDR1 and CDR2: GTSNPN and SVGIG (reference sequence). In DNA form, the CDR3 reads TGTGCCTGGAGTGATAACAACAATCAGCCCCAGCATTTT. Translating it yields CAWSDNNNQPQHF.

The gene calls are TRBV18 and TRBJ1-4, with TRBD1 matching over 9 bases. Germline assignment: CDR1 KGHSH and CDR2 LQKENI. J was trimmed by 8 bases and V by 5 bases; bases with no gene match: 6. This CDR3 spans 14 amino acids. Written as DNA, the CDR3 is TGTGCCAGCTCAACCGGGACAGGGTTGGAAAAACTGTTTTTT. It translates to CASSTGTGLEKLFF.

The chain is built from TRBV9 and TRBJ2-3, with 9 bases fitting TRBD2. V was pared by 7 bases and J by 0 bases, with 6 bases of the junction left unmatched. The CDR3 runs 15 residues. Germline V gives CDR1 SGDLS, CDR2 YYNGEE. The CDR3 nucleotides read TGTGCCAGCGGACTAGCGACGTCTAGCACAGATACGCAGTATTTT. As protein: CASGLATSSTDTQYF.

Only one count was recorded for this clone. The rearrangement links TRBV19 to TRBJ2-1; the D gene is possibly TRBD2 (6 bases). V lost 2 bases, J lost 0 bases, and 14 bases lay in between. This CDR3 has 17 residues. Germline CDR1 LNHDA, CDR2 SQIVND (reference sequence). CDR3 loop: CASSIRGRLSSYNEQFF. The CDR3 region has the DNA TGTGCCAGTAGTATACGAGGGAGGCTTAGCTCCTACAATGAGCAGTTCTTC.

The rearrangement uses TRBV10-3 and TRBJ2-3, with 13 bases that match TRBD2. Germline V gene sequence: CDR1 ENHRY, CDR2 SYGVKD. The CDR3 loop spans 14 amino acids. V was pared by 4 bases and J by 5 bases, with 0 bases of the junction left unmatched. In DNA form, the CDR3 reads TGTGCCATCAGTGGACTAGCGGGAGGAGATACGCAGTATTTT. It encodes CAISGLAGGDTQYF.